This record looks at one T cell receptor beta chain sequence and its context. The protocol was immunoSEQ multiplex PCR, while the TCRdb copy is restricted to in-frame clones and leaves out a portion. The table has about 340,000 clones, around 80% seen once. The entry originates in a study of blood T cell repertoires in COVID-19. The overall study: Sample material is recorded as cDNA or gDNA derived from T cells, B-cell-depleted T cells, or PBMCs.

The V segment lost 5 bases and the J segment 1 base; nucleotides outside the gene matches: 6. The CDR3 length is 15 residues. Germline V CDR1 and CDR2: LGHDT, YNNKEL (reference sequence). Material for sequencing was peripheral blood. This sequence originates from a man aged 25-45 years with active or convalescent COVID-19. This chain links TRBV3-1 (or the pseudogene TRBV3-2) with TRBJ2-7; TRBD1 matches 9 bases. CDR3 in amino acids: CASSSGTGKSYEQYF. The CDR3 bases are TGTGCCAGCAGCTCCGGGACAGGGAAATCCTACGAGCAGTACTTC.